This T cell receptor (beta chain) was captured in a study of cytomegalovirus exposure and HLA in healthy donors. Primers included in the PCR were 60 Vbeta and 13 Jbeta primers. TCRdb keeps only in-frame clones here, not all; method: immunoSEQ multiplex PCR. Of fewer than 100,000 clones listed, more than 70% are singletons. This CDR3 contains 16 residues. Germline V gene lookup returns CDR1 SEHNR and CDR2 FQNEAQ (reference sequence). V dropped 5 bases and J dropped 0 bases, with 14 bases sitting between them. The sample comprised PBMCs. The receptor comes from a female donor in good health and CMV-seronegative. The chain recombines TRBV7-9 with TRBJ1-5, with D possibly matching TRBD1 (6 bases). The CDR3 here is CASSPAGGYSNQPQHF. DNA of the CDR3: TGTGCCAGCAGCCCGGCGGGGGGCTATAGCAATCAGCCCCAGCATTTT.